This TCR beta chain was recovered during a study of T cells in Graves' hyperthyroidism and ophthalmopathy. Study-level results: By a 13 V-J model, ophthalmopathy was set apart from stable hyperthyroidism.

Authors of the study amplified TCR beta CDR3 regions from RNA transcripts. HTBI primers were employed in a first-round RT-PCR of the TCR CDR3. TCRdb reprocessed the multiplex PCR reads via MiXCR and lists one record per CDR3 protein. In the table there are some 620,000 distinct CDR3 sequences, roughly 15% of which are singletons. Germline CDR1 and CDR2: MNHEY and SVGAGI. The CDR3 has 14 residues. With 2 bases removed from V and 0 bases from J, the gap between germline ends came to 6 bases. This clonotype was found many times. Antigen specificity is unknown. The rearrangement links TRBV6-5 to TRBJ2-3, with D possibly being TRBD2 (6 bases). The sample comprised blood. The receptor's source is a woman aged 25 to 39 with Graves' hyperthyroidism. CDR3 sequence (DNA): TGTGCCAGCAGTTACGGGGGGAGCACAGATACGCAGTATTTT. This codes for CASSYGGSTDTQYF.